This T cell receptor (beta chain) was recorded in a study of cytomegalovirus exposure and HLA in healthy donors. Study-wide results and caveats: For TCR beta chains, V- and J-gene trimming was later linked to a missense DCLRE1C variant. Donor immune exposure was known only as CMV serostatus.

The PCR used 60 Vbeta and 13 Jbeta primers. Repertoires were generated with immunoSEQ multiplex PCR, while TCRdb's copy carries only in-frame clones and drops some. Here the sample spans 85,000 to 130,000 clones, roughly 73% being singletons. A word on this clone: Its antigen is still unknown.

Germline lookup yields CDR1 SQVTM and CDR2 ANQGSEA. This CDR3 has 19 residues. Trimming stripped 3 bases from V and 0 bases from J, with 21 bases between. Sequences were obtained from PBMCs. The sequence derives from a man between 40 and 49 years old in good health and CMV-seronegative. This chain connects TRBV29-1 to TRBJ1-6; a possible D gene is TRBD1 (6 bases). The CDR3 here is CSVESSSGTLSSYNSPLHF. CDR3 DNA: TGCAGCGTTGAGAGCTCGTCAGGGACACTTAGCTCCTATAATTCACCCCTCCACTTT.